The sequence of this T cell receptor beta chain was determined in a study of T-cell memory formation after mild COVID-19. Points from the study as a whole: Day 37-peaking second-wave clones had unconfirmed SARS-CoV-2 specificity. Mostly located in CM and EM were contracting CD4+ clones, with contracting CD8+ clones located in EMRA. Cross-reactive memory appears to have joined, as suggested by some responding clones showing up in pre-infection memory.

This CDR3 comprises 15 residues. J lost 8 bases, V lost 5 bases, and 5 bases had no gene match. Germline V gene lookup returns CDR1 SGHTA and CDR2 FQGTGA. In regard to this clonotype: Its specificity is not known.

Researchers used 5'RACE with constant-segment primers to make TCR alpha and TCR beta cDNA libraries that carry sample barcodes and UMIs. TCRdb analysed the 5' RACE reads with MiXCR anew, one entry per CDR3 protein. The profile covers about 390,000 distinct CDR3 sequences, with about 21% appearing a single time and roughly an eighth taken by the ten largest. Sequencing was done on a sample of PBMCs or a T cell subset sorted from them (not recorded which). The chain is built from TRBV7-3 and TRBJ2-1; 14 positions match TRBD2. The TCR was taken from an adult woman who had mild COVID-19 (a few samples of this study predate the infection). Cell type and time point are not known. CDR3 DNA sequence: TGTGCCAGCAGCCTCGTGGGACTAGCGGGAGATGAGCAGTTCTTC. Protein: CASSLVGLAGDEQFF.